A selection of T cell receptor beta chains follows, all from one sample in a study of blood T cell repertoires in COVID-19. Method: immunoSEQ multiplex PCR; TCRdb's copy keeps in-frame clones and lacks some. The data contain roughly 60,000 clones, more than 70% of them singletons. The sequenced sample was peripheral blood. All receptors derive from a man between 60 and 70 years old with COVID-19, enrolled during active disease. The CDR3 runs from the conserved cysteine through the conserved F or W. A D gene is named only where the DNA matches it firmly. Size is stated for part of the rows, as once, few or many counts, or as a class when the clone is expanded.

-,TRBV5-1,-,TRBJ2-3,CASSPPGNTDTQYF,TGCGCCAGCAGCCCCCCGGGGAACACAGATACGCAGTATTTT
-,TRBV11-1,-,TRBJ1-6,CASSRAGNNSPLHF,TGTGCCAGCAGCAGAGCAGGGAATAATTCACCCCTCCACTTT
-,TRBV6-5,TRBD1,TRBJ2-1,CASSSSGQGRNEQFF,TGTGCCAGCAGTTCCTCGGGACAGGGTAGGAATGAGCAGTTCTTC
-,TRBV19,-,TRBJ2-2,CASTFREVSTGELFF,TGTGCCAGTACTTTCCGGGAAGTGTCCACCGGGGAGCTGTTTTTT
-,TRBV14,-,TRBJ2-2,CASSPDWSWGTGELFF,TGTGCCAGCAGCCCGGACTGGTCCTGGGGCACCGGGGAGCTGTTTTTT
-,TRBV18,-,TRBJ1-6,CASSQDSNSPLHF,TGTGCCAGCTCACAAGACTCTAATTCACCCCTCCACTTT
-,TRBV15,TRBD1,TRBJ1-6,CATSRSTTGGGSPLHF,TGTGCCACCAGCAGATCTACTACAGGGGGAGGTTCACCCCTCCACTTT
few,TRBV14,-,TRBJ2-3,CASRSSVSTDTQYF,TGTGCCAGCAGGTCTAGCGTTAGCACAGATACGCAGTATTTT
-,TRBV29-1,-,TRBJ1-4,CSVVGDRSNEKLFF,TGCAGCGTTGTGGGTGACAGATCTAATGAAAAACTGTTTTTT
-,TRBV5-1,-,TRBJ1-6,CASSTQGQMNNSPLHF,TGCGCCAGCAGCACACAAGGACAGATGAATAATTCACCCCTCCACTTT
-,TRBV6-5,-,TRBJ2-7,CASSYSPRDTYEQYF,TGTGCCAGCAGTTACTCGCCCCGGGACACCTACGAGCAGTACTTC
-,TRBV18,-,TRBJ1-2,CASSPNRLGYGYTF,TGTGCCAGCTCACCAAATCGACTTGGCTATGGCTACACCTTC